Below, 20 T cell receptor beta chains from the same sample are listed, as sequenced in a study of blood T cell repertoires in COVID-19. Using immunoSEQ multiplex PCR, the repertoire was profiled, and TCRdb retains in-frame clones only, with some absent. The table includes more than 95,000 clones, approximately 74% detected once. The material sequenced was peripheral blood. Every receptor here comes from a man aged 80 or over with COVID-19, enrolled during active disease.

The chain couples TRBV5-4 to TRBJ2-7; D gene unclear. The germline gives CDR1 SGHNT, CDR2 YYREEE (reference sequence). V was trimmed by 2 bases and J by 3 bases, leaving 12 bases between them. CDR3 size: 14 residues. The CDR3 is CASSFGSTYYEQYF. DNA of the CDR3: TGTGCCAGCAGCTTCGGGTCGACGTACTACGAGCAGTACTTC.

The CDR3 region is CASSPQGLNSYEQYF. CDR3 in DNA: TGTGCCAGCTCACCCCAGGGGCTCAACTCCTACGAGCAGTACTTC. The chain recombines TRBV18 with TRBJ2-7; D perhaps matches TRBD1 (6 bases). V shed 3 bases and J shed 0 bases, with 12 bases lying between them. Germline CDR1 reads KGHSH; CDR2 reads LQKENI. This CDR3 has 15 amino acids. The full variable domain, rest sourced from reference TRBV18 and TRBJ2-7, is NAGVMQNPRHLVRRRGQEARLRCSPMKGHSHVYWYRQLPEEGLKFMVYLQKENIIDESGMPKERFSAEFPKEGPSILRIQQVVRGDSAAYFCASSPQGLNSYEQYFGPGTRLTVT.

The rearrangement links TRBV2 to TRBJ1-5, with 7 nucleotides matching TRBD1. Germline values: CDR1 SNHLY, CDR2 FYNNEI. The junction had 5 bases not matched to a gene; V was cut back by 6 bases and J by 6 bases. CDR3 length equals 13 residues. The CDR3 loop reads CASSQGGAQPQHF. CDR3 in DNA: TGTGCCAGCAGCCAGGGGGGAGCTCAGCCCCAGCATTTT.

The chain couples TRBV4-2 to TRBJ1-6; D unclear. There are 17 residues in the CDR3. V dropped 1 base and J dropped 5 bases, with 15 bases sitting between them. Germline V gene lookup returns CDR1 LGHNA and CDR2 YNFKEQ. The CDR3 loop is CASSQVVAAANNSPLHF. CDR3 in DNA: TGTGCCAGCAGCCAAGTAGTCGCGGCGGCCAATAATTCACCCCTCCACTTT.

This chain joins TRBV7-2 and TRBJ2-1, with 8 positions matching TRBD1. With 0 bases clipped from V and 15 bases from J, the junction kept 7 bases outside the gene matches. CDR3 size: 13 residues. Germline V gene data show CDR1 as SGHTA and CDR2 as FQGNSA. CDR3 nucleotide sequence: TGTGCCAGCAGCTTAGCGTGGACAGGGCTCCTGTTCTTC. Its translation is CASSLAWTGLLFF.

This clone turned up a few times. The chain recombines TRBV7-2 with TRBJ2-1, with 14 bases that match TRBD2. The V segment lost 6 bases and the J segment 7 bases; nucleotides outside the gene matches: 8. The CDR3 contains 16 residues. CDR1 SGHTA and CDR2 FQGNSA come from the germline V gene. The CDR3 reads CASRAGTSGRGNEQFF. The CDR3 coding sequence is TGTGCCAGCAGGGCCGGGACTAGCGGGAGAGGAAATGAGCAGTTCTTC.

The rearrangement links TRBV18 to TRBJ2-7, with TRBD1 matching over 10 bases. Germline loops: CDR1 KGHSH, CDR2 LQKENI. The CDR3 covers 17 residues. V was pared by 2 bases and J by 5 bases, with 12 bases of the junction left unmatched. CDR3 DNA: TGTGCCAGCTCACCAGGGACAGGGGCAACCTCAGTGGACGAGCAGTACTTC. It encodes CASSPGTGATSVDEQYF.

The gene calls are TRBV7-9 and TRBJ2-2; D is uncertain. Between the trimmed V and J ends, which lost 0 bases and 1 base, there was a span of 3 bases. The CDR3 covers 14 residues. CDR1 is SEHNR, CDR2 FQNEAQ, per germline (reference sequence). CDR3 residues: CASSLARNTGELFF. The CDR3 coding sequence is TGTGCCAGCAGCTTAGCGCGGAACACCGGGGAGCTGTTTTTT. The variable domain in full, completed from reference TRBV7-9 and TRBJ2-2, reads DTGVSQNPRHKITKRGQNVTFRCDPISEHNRLYWYRQTLGQGPEFLTYFQNEAQLEKSRLLSDRFSAERPKGSFSTLEIQRTEQGDSAMYLCASSLARNTGELFFGEGSRLTVL.

The rearrangement uses TRBV7-8 and TRBJ2-1; possibly TRBD2 for D (6 bases). CDR3 length: 15 residues. CDR1 is SGHVS and CDR2 is FQNEAQ in the germline V gene. Deletions cut 5 bases from V and 2 bases from J, with 13 bases between. The CDR3 nucleotides are TGTGCCAGCAGCCACCGGAGGGCCACCTACAATGAGCAGTTCTTC. Protein sequence: CASSHRRATYNEQFF.

V gene TRBV6-2 or TRBV6-3 combines with J gene TRBJ2-2, with no clear D. This CDR3 has 15 amino acids. Germline V lookup: CDR1 MNHEY, CDR2 SVGEGT. Trimming stripped 0 bases from V and 4 bases from J, with 9 bases between. The CDR3, as DNA: TGTGCCAGCAGTTACTCGATTGACTTCACCGGGGAGCTGTTTTTT. The encoded protein is CASSYSIDFTGELFF.

The rearrangement joins TRBV28 to TRBJ2-1; 9 nucleotides agree with TRBD2. The junction had 13 bases not matched to a gene; V was cut back by 6 bases and J by 1 base. The CDR3 is 18 residues long. Germline V gene lookup returns CDR1 MDHEN and CDR2 SYDVKM. The CDR3 spells CASSPLAGGFGSYNEQFF. The CDR3 DNA sequence: TGTGCCAGCAGCCCCCTGGCGGGAGGGTTCGGATCCTACAATGAGCAGTTCTTC.

This clone showed up just once. The chain combines TRBV12-3 or TRBV12-4 with TRBJ1-5; no reliable D call. The CDR3 is 13 amino acids. With 2 bases removed from V and 7 bases from J, the gap between germline ends came to 9 bases. The CDR3 region is CASSLLEWQPQHF. The CDR3, as DNA: TGTGCCAGCAGTTTATTAGAGTGGCAGCCCCAGCATTTT.

This chain links TRBV13 with TRBJ2-5; 7 bases map to TRBD2. The CDR3 totals 16 residues. The germline V gene encodes CDR1 PRHDT and CDR2 FYEKMQ (reference sequence). The V gene end was trimmed by 5 bases and the J gene end by 5 bases; junction bases not matched to a gene: 14. This CDR3 reads CASSQTGGENGETQYF. The DNA for the CDR3 is TGTGCCAGCAGCCAAACTGGGGGGGAGAATGGGGAGACCCAGTACTTC. Combining the CDR3 with reference TRBV13 and TRBJ2-5 gives the whole variable domain AAGVIQSPRHLIKEKRETATLKCYPIPRHDTVYWYQQGPGQDPQFLISFYEKMQSDKGSIPDRFSAQQFSDYHSELNMSSLELGDSALYFCASSQTGGENGETQYFGPGTRLLVL.

The chain carries TRBV6-5 and TRBJ1-2; D is uncertain. The germline V gene has CDR1 MNHEY and CDR2 SVGAGI. This CDR3 has 15 amino acids. V lost 0 bases to trimming and J lost 3 bases, with 11 bases between them. Here the CDR3 reads CASSYSVSGYYGYTF. The CDR3 DNA is TGTGCCAGCAGTTACTCCGTGAGTGGTTACTATGGCTACACCTTC.

The CDR3 is CASSSLAPGELFF. CDR3 nucleotides: TGTGCCAGCAGCTCTTTAGCTCCCGGGGAGCTGTTTTTT. The chain is built from TRBV9 and TRBJ2-2; no firm D call. The CDR3 spans 13 residues. Per germline, CDR1 SGDLS and CDR2 YYNGEE. Trimming cost V 4 bases and J 6 bases, with 10 bases left between them. Combining the CDR3 with reference TRBV9 and TRBJ2-2 gives the whole variable domain DSGVTQTPKHLITATGQRVTLRCSPRSGDLSVYWYQQSLDQGLQFLIQYYNGEERAKGNILERFSAQQFPDLHSELNLSSLELGDSALYFCASSSLAPGELFFGEGSRLTVL.

This chain joins TRBV5-3 and TRBJ2-2; TRBD2 matches at 14 bases. TRBV5-3 is annotated as an ORF whose role is uncertain. CDR3 length equals 16 residues. V was pared by 4 bases and J by 6 bases, with 5 bases of the junction left unmatched. In DNA form, the CDR3 reads TGTGCCAGAAGCCCTGGGACTAGCGGGAGTGCCGGGGAGCTGTTTTTT. It yields the protein CARSPGTSGSAGELFF.

V is TRBV27 and J is TRBJ1-5; D is unclear. This CDR3 region has 14 residues. From germline, CDR1 is MNHEY and CDR2 SMNVEV (reference sequence). V was pared by 6 bases and J by 4 bases, with 13 bases between. The CDR3 spells CASRKEVGNQPQHF. DNA of the CDR3: TGTGCCAGCAGGAAGGAGGTGGGGAATCAGCCCCAGCATTTT.

V is TRBV4-2 and J is TRBJ2-3; 8 bases are shared with TRBD2. Germline assignment: CDR1 LGHNA and CDR2 YNFKEQ. This CDR3 region has 17 residues. V gave up 1 base and J gave up 3 bases; unmatched junction bases: 9. The CDR3 sequence: CASSQVLSGSRTDTQYF. The CDR3 DNA follows: TGTGCCAGCAGCCAAGTGCTAAGCGGGAGCCGAACAGATACGCAGTATTTT.

This clone was counted once. This chain uses TRBV7-9 with TRBJ2-1, with 9 bases aligning to TRBD2. V trimming: 1 base; J trimming: 6 bases; junction bases outside the gene matches: 10. The CDR3 is 17 residues long. The V gene's germline CDR1 is SEHNR and CDR2 FQNEAQ (reference sequence). CDR3 DNA: TGTGCCAGCAGCTTAGACCTCTCCGGGACTAGCACCAATGAGCAGTTCTTC. Its translation is CASSLDLSGTSTNEQFF.

The genes are TRBV2 and TRBJ1-6; maybe TRBD1 (6 bases). Trimming took off 6 bases at V and 11 bases at J, with 11 bases between the two ends. Per the germline V gene, CDR1 is SNHLY and CDR2 is FYNNEI. There are 12 residues in the CDR3. The CDR3 reads CASRGDIPPLHF. In nucleotides, the CDR3 is TGTGCCAGCAGAGGGGACATCCCACCCCTCCACTTT. Filled out from reference TRBV2 and TRBJ1-6, the complete variable domain reads EPEVTQTPSHQVTQMGQEVILRCVPISNHLYFYWYRQILGQKVEFLVSFYNNEISEKSEIFDDQFSVERPDGSNFTLKIRSTKLEDSAMYFCASRGDIPPLHFGNGTRLTVT.